This T cell receptor (beta chain) was captured by sequencing in a study of human T cells and chemical hapten exposure. Background on the study: During the roughly 26-week study period, patients had diphenylcyclopropenone applied to the scalp every week. Study-level results: There was alopecia in the donors, so their immune response may differ from that of healthy people.

Under the authors' procedure: Samples held a median of roughly 100,000 TCRs, range roughly 23,224–700,000. TCRdb recomputed calls from the RACE reads with MiXCR, one row per CDR3 protein. These V and J calls rely on TCRdb rather than the paper's analysis. The sample has more than 150,000 distinct CDR3 sequences, more than 12% seen once. The ends were cut back, 3 bases at V and 5 bases at J, with 13 bases in the middle. Per germline, CDR1 KGHSH and CDR2 LQKENI. The CDR3 covers 15 residues. For this clonotype: Its antigen remains unknown.

Described time point: patch test 1, 2 weeks after DPC sensitization. The treatment here: therapeutic diphenylcyclopropenone sensitization with weekly scalp DPC. This clonotype was sampled from a woman in her thirties with alopecia areata. Some clones in this sample may be carry-over from other donors' samples. The rearrangement uses TRBV18 and TRBJ2-2; maybe TRBD1 (6 bases). The input for sequencing was whole blood, taken in connection with sensitization to the hapten diphenylcyclopropenone (DPC). As DNA, the CDR3 is TGTGCCAGCTCACCTTACAGGGAAGGAACCGGGGAGCTGTTTTTT. Translated, it gives CASSPYREGTGELFF.